The sequence of this TCR beta chain was determined in a study of blood T cell repertoires in COVID-19 (dated by TCRdb to the early 2020s). Broadly, across the study: Samples from collaborators originated in the United States, Italy and Spain and spanned both the acute and convalescent phases of COVID-19. Where available, HLA class I and class II types were obtained from metadata supplied by the sample provider rather than from assay-based typing. The material from the prospective study consisted of cDNA or gDNA derived from T cells, B-cell-depleted T cells, or PBMCs. The repertoires were released in a freely available public database intended as a resource for research on the immune response to SARS-CoV-2. Subjects who had been exposed to COVID-19, were actively infected with it, or had recovered from it provided the deeply sampled blood TCRbeta repertoires that made up the dataset. The sample metadata nearly always contained a de-identified subject ID, COVID-19 status, age in years and sex. Samples were obtained from the ongoing ImmuneRACE study (first 160 participants) and from 950 to 1,500 subjects provided by 6 global collaborators.

The CDR3 runs 17 residues from the cysteine to the phenylalanine. Only the CDR3 DNA stays, 51 bases, in frame from base 1. From a lookup of the germline V gene, CDR1 and CDR2 are LGHNA and YNFKEQ. The germline V and J ends show losses of 4 bases and 10 bases respectively, and no gene match explains 15 bases of the junction. The immunoSEQ Assay, a bias-controlled multiplex PCR, was used to amplify TCRbeta CDR3 regions from genomic DNA. The original methods were these. The number of nucleated cells in each sample was estimated by amplification of reference gene primers within the assay. Sequence reads were collapsed and filtered to measure the absolute abundance of every unique TCRbeta CDR3 rearrangement. For each sample, productive Simpson clonality was calculated as the square root of Simpson's diversity index across productive rearrangements. TCRdb re-hosts the immuneACCESS table, in-frame sequences only. Its copies lack some clones; in the studies checked, an unresolved V gene accounts for under half of them, and the cause for the rest is not known. For V, J and clone size, that table is used; D and trimming come from the DNA. The sample records roughly 230,000 clones, roughly 83% of which are singletons. 7.4% of the sample belongs to the ten largest clones.

About this clone: Its antigen has not been determined. The input lacks base qualities; no much larger clone sits a single base away.

Broader findings and caveats from the paper: The quantity of clinical and demographic metadata differed by source and by participant and was supplied without curation.

Collaborating institutions collected whole blood in K2EDTA tubes following their own protocols. Collaborator samples were shipped for TCRbeta analysis as frozen whole blood, isolated PBMCs, or DNA extracted from either sample type. Rearrangement joined TRBV4-2 to TRBJ1-4, with 10 bases aligning to TRBD1. Sequenced material: peripheral blood. The clonotype was recovered from a woman aged 50 to 65 with acute or convalescent COVID-19. In nucleotides, the sequence is TGTGCCAGCAGCCCCCAGATACCGGGACAGGGGCTGCGAAAACTGTTTTTT. It codes for CASSPQIPGQGLRKLFF.